This TCR beta chain is from a study of cytomegalovirus exposure and HLA in healthy donors. TCRdb's table, derived via immunoSEQ multiplex PCR, lists solely in-frame clones and lacks some. Of some 150,000 clones in the sample, 86% were seen once. This sequence originates from a human donor in good health. The sequenced sample consisted of PBMCs.

The DNA for the CDR3 is TGCAGCGTTGCACCAGGGGGGAGCAATCAGCCCCAGCATTTT. This gives the protein CSVAPGGSNQPQHF. This chain uses TRBV29-1 with TRBJ1-5, with 7 bases aligning to TRBD1. The trim removed 4 bases at V and 1 base at J, leaving 4 bases unmatched. Germline CDR1 reads SQVTM; CDR2 reads ANQGSEA. CDR3 length: 14 amino acids.